This T cell receptor beta chain was sequenced for a study of blood T cell repertoires in COVID-19. Study in general: Sites across the United States, Italy and Spain contributed samples from acute and convalescent COVID-19. The analysed material was cDNA or gDNA that came from T cells, B-cell-depleted T cells, or PBMCs.

Trimming left V 4 bases short and J 2 bases short, with 16 bases between. Germline CDR1 is SGDLS and CDR2 is YYNGEE. The CDR3 covers 16 residues. Under the authors' procedure: Estimated nucleated cell counts came from reference gene primer amplification. Method: immunoSEQ multiplex PCR; TCRdb's copy keeps in-frame clones and lacks some. The V and J calls and clone size come from that table; D and trimming were worked out from the DNA. This table holds about 150,000 clones, more than 75% found once. V usage is TRBV9 and J usage is TRBJ2-1; possible D gene TRBD1, 5 bases. The material sequenced was peripheral blood. The TCR comes from a woman aged 70-85 years with COVID-19, enrolled during active disease. In nucleotides, the CDR3 is TGTGCCAGCAGCACCGCGGCAGGGCCCCCCTACAATGAGCAGTTCTTC. The encoded protein is CASSTAAGPPYNEQFF.